The source of this T cell receptor beta chain is a study of blood T cell repertoires in COVID-19. Study background: Sources were T cells, B-cell-depleted T cells, or PBMCs; the material itself was cDNA or gDNA.

Study members were between about 18 and 100 years old and lived in approximately 25 US regions. Symptom resolution, clearance, or two negative PCRs marked donors in Cohort 3 as recovered. Germline V CDR1 and CDR2: PRHDT, FYEKMQ (reference sequence). Trimming removed 2 bases from V and 3 bases from J; junction bases left unmatched: 7. The CDR3 loop spans 15 amino acids. In the original analysis: Scientists estimated how many nucleated cells there were by amplifying reference gene primers. Assay used: immunoSEQ multiplex PCR; TCRdb lists only in-frame clones, some missing. The V and J calls and clone size come from that table; D and trimming were worked out from the DNA. The sample holds 300,000 to 400,000 clones, around 89% seen once.

Specimen: PBMCs or T cells enriched from blood (not recorded which). This clonotype was obtained from a woman in her late teens or twenties who had recovered from COVID-19. The chain has TRBV13 and TRBJ2-7; 7 bases fit TRBD2. The CDR3 loop is CASSLSGRGNYEQYF. The CDR3 region has the DNA TGTGCCAGCAGCTTATCAGGGCGGGGGAACTACGAGCAGTACTTC.